A single sample is the source of the 3 T cell receptor beta chains below, sequenced in a study of shared clonotypes between healthy human individuals (dated by TCRdb to between 2020 and 2021). The library was produced with the immunoSEQ multiplex PCR assay. Held by TCRdb, this immuneACCESS table contains in-frame sequences only and omits some clones. Under half of the omission traces to an unresolved V gene where checked; the cause of the rest is unknown. This sample holds about 1 million clones; about 74% were observed only once. The leading ten clones occupy over 1.3% of the sample. The specimen sequenced was memory CD4+ T cells sorted from blood. The sample's cell subset or site, from its label and the paper: CD45RA-negative fraction. The receptors shown here come from a man aged 18 to 35 in good health.

V and J are TRBV4-1 and TRBJ1-1; the D is unclear. The ends were cut back, 0 bases at V and 6 bases at J, with 17 bases in the middle. The CDR3 is 16 amino acids. From germline, CDR1 is MGHRA and CDR2 YSYEKL. CDR3 residues: CASSQDSFQDGAEAFF. For the CDR3, the DNA is TGCGCCAGCAGCCAAGATTCGTTTCAAGACGGGGCTGAAGCTTTCTTT.

The chain is built from TRBV4-1 and TRBJ2-4; D uncertain. This CDR3 is built from 13 residues. V gave up 4 bases and J gave up 0 bases, with 4 bases separating them. Germline values: CDR1 MGHRA, CDR2 YSYEKL. Here the CDR3 reads CASSPVAKNIQYF. CDR3 sequence (DNA): TGCGCCAGCAGCCCCGTAGCCAAAAACATTCAGTACTTC.

The rearrangement joins TRBV21-1 to TRBJ2-7. TRBV21-1 corresponds to a pseudogene. This CDR3 contains 14 residues. The CDR3 region is CASSKAYGAYEQYF. As DNA, the CDR3 is TGTGCCAGCAGCAAAGCTTATGGGGCCTACGAGCAGTACTTC.